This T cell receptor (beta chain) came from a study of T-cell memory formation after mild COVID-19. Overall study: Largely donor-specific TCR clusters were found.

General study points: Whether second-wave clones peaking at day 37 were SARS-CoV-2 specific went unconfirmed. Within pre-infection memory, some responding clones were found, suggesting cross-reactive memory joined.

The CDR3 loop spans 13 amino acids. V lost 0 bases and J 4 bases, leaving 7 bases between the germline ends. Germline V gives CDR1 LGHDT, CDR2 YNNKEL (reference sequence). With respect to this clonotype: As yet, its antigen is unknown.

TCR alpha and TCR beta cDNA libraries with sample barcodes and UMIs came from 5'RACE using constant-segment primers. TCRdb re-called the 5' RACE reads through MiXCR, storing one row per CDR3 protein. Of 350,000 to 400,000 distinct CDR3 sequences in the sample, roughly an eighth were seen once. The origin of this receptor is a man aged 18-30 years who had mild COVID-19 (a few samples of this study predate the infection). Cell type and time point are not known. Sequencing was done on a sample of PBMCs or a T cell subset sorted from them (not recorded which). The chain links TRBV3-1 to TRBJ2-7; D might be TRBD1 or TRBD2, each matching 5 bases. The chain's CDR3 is CASSQEGVYEQYF. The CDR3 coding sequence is TGTGCCAGCAGCCAAGAGGGGGTTTACGAGCAGTACTTC.